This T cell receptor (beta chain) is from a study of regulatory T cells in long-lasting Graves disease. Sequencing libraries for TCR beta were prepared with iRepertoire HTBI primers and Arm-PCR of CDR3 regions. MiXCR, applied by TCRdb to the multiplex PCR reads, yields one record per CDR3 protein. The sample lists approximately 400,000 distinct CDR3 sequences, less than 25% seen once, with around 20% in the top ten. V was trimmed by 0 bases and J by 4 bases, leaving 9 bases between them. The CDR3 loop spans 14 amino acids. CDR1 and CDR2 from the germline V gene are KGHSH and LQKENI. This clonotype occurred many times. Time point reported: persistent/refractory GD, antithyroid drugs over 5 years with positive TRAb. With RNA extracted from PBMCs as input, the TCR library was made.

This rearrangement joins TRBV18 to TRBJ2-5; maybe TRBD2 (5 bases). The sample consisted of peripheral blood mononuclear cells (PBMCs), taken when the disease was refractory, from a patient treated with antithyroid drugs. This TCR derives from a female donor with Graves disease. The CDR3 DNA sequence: TGTGCCAGCTCACCACCGAGCGGTTCAGAGACCCAGTACTTC. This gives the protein CASSPPSGSETQYF. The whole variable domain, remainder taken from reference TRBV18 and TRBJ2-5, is NAGVMQNPRHLVRRRGQEARLRCSPMKGHSHVYWYRQLPEEGLKFMVYLQKENIIDESGMPKERFSAEFPKEGPSILRIQQVVRGDSAAYFCASSPPSGSETQYFGPGTRLLVL.